Below, 21 T cell receptor beta chains from the same sample are listed, as sequenced in a study of spatial heterogeneity in lung cancer. This sample's time point: sample taken at primary tumor resection. The sequenced material consisted of unsorted whole RNA from tumor, nontumor lung or frozen PBMC. MiXCR was run by TCRdb on the 5' RACE reads, yielding one entry per CDR3 protein. The sample includes around 87,000 distinct CDR3 sequences, approximately 12% seen only once; the top ten take about two fifths. The sequencing here drew on PBMCs, taken at surgery. These receptors originate from a male donor with early-stage non-small cell lung cancer.

This clonotype appeared many times. V gene TRBV10-3 combines with J gene TRBJ1-2; unclear D gene. Trimming stripped 5 bases from V and 2 bases from J, with 15 bases between. Germline CDR1 is ENHRY and CDR2 is SYGVKD. CDR3 length: 15 amino acids. Here the CDR3 reads CAISLREEGNYGYTF. CDR3 sequence (DNA): TGTGCCATCAGTCTCCGGGAGGAAGGGAACTATGGCTACACCTTC.

This chain links TRBV7-9 with TRBJ2-7, with 8 bases that match TRBD1. The V gene's germline CDR1 is SEHNR and CDR2 FQNEAQ (reference sequence). The trim removed 5 bases at V and 3 bases at J, leaving 6 bases unmatched. This CDR3 contains 14 residues. The CDR3 DNA sequence: TGTGCCAGCAGCCGAGCCGGACAGGGCTACGAGCAGTACTTC. Translated: CASSRAGQGYEQYF.

The J gene is TRBJ1-2, the V gene TRBV3-1; a possible D gene is TRBD1 (5 bases). CDR3 length: 13 residues. Germline assignment: CDR1 LGHDT and CDR2 YNNKEL (reference sequence). The V and J ends lost 0 bases and 7 bases respectively, with 9 bases between them. The CDR3 bases are TGTGCCAGCAGCCAAGATAGGGGTTCTGGCTACACCTTC. Translating it yields CASSQDRGSGYTF.

The V gene is TRBV7-2, the J gene TRBJ2-1; D is unclear. The germline V gene encodes CDR1 SGHTA and CDR2 FQGNSA. The V end was cut by 3 bases, the J end by 8 bases, with 5 bases between. The CDR3 spans 11 residues. This CDR3 is CASSFRYEQFF. In DNA form, the CDR3 reads TGTGCCAGCAGCTTTAGGTATGAGCAGTTCTTC. The full variable domain, its missing parts supplied by reference TRBV7-2 and TRBJ2-1, is GAGVSQSPSNKVTEKGKDVELRCDPISGHTALYWYRQSLGQGLEFLIYFQGNSAPDKSGLPSDRFSAERTGGSVSTLTIQRTQQEDSAVYLCASSFRYEQFFGPGTRLTVL.

The chain has TRBV7-2 and TRBJ1-6; D perhaps matches TRBD1 (5 bases). V was trimmed by 5 bases and J by 0 bases, leaving 11 bases between them. This CDR3 has 16 amino acids. Germline CDR1 reads SGHTA; CDR2 reads FQGNSA. The CDR3 sequence: CASSMDISSYNSPLHF. In DNA, the CDR3 is TGTGCCAGCAGCATGGACATTAGCTCCTATAATTCACCCCTCCACTTT. Filled out from reference TRBV7-2 and TRBJ1-6, the complete variable domain reads GAGVSQSPSNKVTEKGKDVELRCDPISGHTALYWYRQSLGQGLEFLIYFQGNSAPDKSGLPSDRFSAERTGGSVSTLTIQRTQQEDSAVYLCASSMDISSYNSPLHFGNGTRLTVT.

This clonotype has more than one count but fewer than ten. V usage is TRBV6-6 and J usage is TRBJ1-2, with 7 bases that match TRBD1. CDR1 is MNHNY and CDR2 is SVGAGI in the germline V gene (reference sequence). Trimming at V came to 7 bases and at J to 2 bases, leaving 4 bases not matched to a gene. This CDR3 region has 13 residues. This chain's CDR3 is CASNPQGNYGYTF. For the CDR3, the DNA is TGTGCCAGCAATCCACAGGGGAACTATGGCTACACCTTC.

This clonotype was seen repeatedly, ten times or more. The gene calls are TRBV9 and TRBJ2-3, with TRBD2 matching over 7 bases. Per the germline V gene, CDR1 is SGDLS and CDR2 is YYNGEE. V shed 4 bases, J shed 4 bases, and the junction held 6 bases outside the gene matches. The length of the CDR3 is 14 residues. In nucleotides, the CDR3 is TGTGCCAGCAGCAGAGGGAGGGACCCAGATACGCAGTATTTT. This translates into CASSRGRDPDTQYF.

This clonotype was found many times. V is TRBV11-2 and J is TRBJ1-2; the match to TRBD1 covers 8 bases. Germline V gives CDR1 SGHAT, CDR2 FQNNGV. Trimming took 4 bases from V and 13 from J; bases not matched to a gene: 5. This CDR3 region has 11 residues. This CDR3 is CASSSGQGLTF. The CDR3, as DNA: TGTGCCAGCAGCTCAGGACAGGGCCTCACCTTC.

This chain uses TRBV11-1 with TRBJ2-2, with 12 bases aligning to TRBD2. V gave up 5 bases and J gave up 13 bases; unmatched junction bases: 11. The CDR3 runs to 15 residues. The germline V gene has CDR1 SGHAT and CDR2 FQDESV (reference sequence). CDR3 DNA sequence: TGTGCCAGCAGCCAACGACTAGCGGGAGCAGCGGCGCTGTTTTTT. Translating it yields CASSQRLAGAAALFF.

This clonotype was picked up a small number of times. This chain uses TRBV5-1 with TRBJ2-7; 10 bases align to TRBD2. V was clipped by 1 base and J by 5 bases; unmatched bases: 12. CDR1 and CDR2 from the germline V gene are SGHRS and YFSETQ. The CDR3 runs to 17 residues. The CDR3 protein is CASSLTTTSGMVNEQYF. In DNA, the CDR3 is TGCGCCAGCAGCTTGACCACTACTAGCGGGATGGTCAACGAGCAGTACTTC.

This clonotype was seen more than once but under ten times. This chain links TRBV20-1 with TRBJ2-7; perhaps TRBD1 as D (7 bases). V was pared by 3 bases and J by 6 bases, with 18 bases between. Germline CDR1 and CDR2: DFQATT and SNEGSKA (reference sequence). The CDR3 has 14 residues. The CDR3 reads CSARKDQGGGEQYF. The CDR3, as DNA: TGCAGTGCTAGGAAGGACCAGGGGGGCGGCGAGCAGTACTTC.

This clonotype has only a few counts. The chain combines TRBV28 with TRBJ1-2; tentatively, D is TRBD1 (5 bases). Per germline, CDR1 MDHEN and CDR2 SYDVKM. The length of the CDR3 is 12 residues. The germline V and J ends were trimmed by 5 bases and 4 bases, with 8 bases remaining between them. The DNA of the CDR3 is TGTGCCAGCAGTACCGACAGCTATGGCTACACCTTC. This encodes CASSTDSYGYTF.

The chain is built from TRBV7-2 and TRBJ2-5, with TRBD2 matching 16 bases. CDR3 size: 18 residues. With 4 bases clipped from V and 2 bases from J, the junction kept 7 bases outside the gene matches. The germline V gene encodes CDR1 SGHTA and CDR2 FQGNSA. Written as DNA, the CDR3 is TGTGCCAGCAGCTCGGGACTAGCGGGAGGGCCTAAACAAGAGACCCAGTACTTC. It is translated as CASSSGLAGGPKQETQYF.

This chain uses TRBV6-2 or TRBV6-3 with TRBJ2-1; the D gene is possibly TRBD1 (5 bases). This CDR3 is built from 16 residues. V lost 8 bases to trimming and J lost 0 bases, with 17 bases between them. Germline assignment: CDR1 MNHEY and CDR2 SVGEGT. CDR3 sequence reads: CASRWHRSPSYNEQFF. Written as DNA, the CDR3 is TGTGCCAGCCGGTGGCACAGGTCCCCCTCCTACAATGAGCAGTTCTTC.

This clonotype was seen more than once but under ten times. V gene TRBV6-5 combines with J gene TRBJ2-7; D possibly corresponds to TRBD2 (5 bases). The CDR3 has 16 amino acids. Trimming cost V 1 base and J 2 bases, with 15 bases left between them. Germline values: CDR1 MNHEY, CDR2 SVGAGI. The CDR3: CASSYFPGTPPYEQYF. The CDR3 region has the DNA TGTGCCAGCAGTTACTTCCCGGGAACACCACCCTACGAGCAGTACTTC.

This clonotype occurred a few times. This rearrangement joins TRBV4-3 to TRBJ2-2; tentatively, D is TRBD1 (5 bases). The CDR3 has 17 residues. Germline CDR1 and CDR2: LGHNA and YSLEER. V was shortened by 0 bases and J by 6 bases, with 17 bases between the two germline ends. The CDR3 sequence is CASSQDSQGMRSGELFF. The CDR3 bases are TGCGCCAGCAGCCAAGATTCTCAGGGTATGAGGTCCGGGGAGCTGTTTTTT.

This clonotype was seen a few times. The rearrangement links TRBV10-3 to TRBJ2-7, with 8 bases fitting TRBD1. CDR1 and CDR2 from the germline V gene are ENHRY and SYGVKD. V dropped 7 bases and J dropped 5; count of bases not matched to a gene: 4. The CDR3 loop spans 12 amino acids. The CDR3 DNA follows: TGTGCCATCACCGGACAGGGCGACGAGCAGTACTTC. Its protein product is CAITGQGDEQYF.

This clonotype was counted at least ten times. The gene calls are TRBV29-1 and TRBJ2-3, with unresolved D. Germline V gene lookup returns CDR1 SQVTM and CDR2 ANQGSEA. V was shortened by 0 bases and J by 1 base, with 5 bases between the two germline ends. The CDR3 is 13 amino acids. CDR3 DNA sequence: TGCAGCGTTGAAGATTGGGGCACAGATACGCAGTATTTT. Translating gives CSVEDWGTDTQYF.

The gene calls are TRBV12-3 or TRBV12-4 and TRBJ1-5; 8 nucleotides align to TRBD1. The V and J ends lost 2 bases and 4 bases, in that order; junction bases with no gene match: 10. CDR3 length: 17 amino acids. The CDR3 DNA sequence: TGTGCCAGCAGTTTAATGGTGGACAGGGTTGATAATCAGCCCCAGCATTTT. Translation gives CASSLMVDRVDNQPQHF.

The chain links TRBV3-1 to TRBJ2-5; D perhaps matches TRBD2 (6 bases). V was trimmed by 4 bases and J by 0 bases, leaving 9 bases between them. This CDR3 comprises 14 residues. Per the germline V gene, CDR1 is LGHDT and CDR2 is YNNKEL (reference sequence). CDR3 nucleotide sequence: TGTGCCAGCAGCCGTACGGGGGACCAAGAGACCCAGTACTTC. Protein sequence: CASSRTGDQETQYF.

The table lists this clonotype with many counts. The chain couples TRBV6-2 or TRBV6-3 to TRBJ2-4, with 9 bases fitting TRBD1. This CDR3 spans 14 amino acids. CDR1 is MNHEY, CDR2 SVGEGT, per germline. Trimming took 2 bases from V and 8 from J; bases not matched to a gene: 4. DNA of the CDR3: TGTGCCAGCAGTTACCGGGACAGGGATGACATTCAGTACTTC. It is translated as CASSYRDRDDIQYF.